This TCR beta chain appears in the sequencing data of a study of cytomegalovirus exposure and HLA in healthy donors. Primers included in the PCR were 60 Vbeta and 13 Jbeta primers. Clones were sequenced by immunoSEQ multiplex PCR, and TCRdb holds only the in-frame ones, with some missing. The table has 130,000 to 150,000 clones, roughly three quarters seen once. Overall study findings and caveats: In a later analysis, the majority of CMV-associated beta chains seemingly showed HLA restriction. A previous analysis found most TCR beta V segments productive roughly 87% or roughly 30% of the time.

This CDR3 region has 14 residues. Germline V gene lookup returns CDR1 MNHNY and CDR2 SVGAGI (reference sequence). Trimming removed 4 bases from V and 7 bases from J, with 14 bases in between. As for this clone: The antigen remains undetermined.

What was sequenced was PBMCs. This TCR was sampled from a middle-aged woman in good health and CMV-seropositive. The V gene is TRBV6-6, the J gene TRBJ1-3; D perhaps matches TRBD1 (5 bases). The CDR3: CASSSPGRGNTIYF. The CDR3 DNA is TGTGCCAGCAGTTCCCCCGGAAGGGGTAACACCATATATTTT.